This T cell receptor (beta chain) comes out of a study of regulatory T cells in long-lasting Graves disease. To make TCR beta libraries, researchers used iRepertoire HTBI primers and Arm-PCR of CDR3 regions. TCRdb re-derived calls from the multiplex PCR reads in MiXCR, one entry per CDR3 protein. The sample carries some 600,000 distinct CDR3 sequences, 16% recorded once. The CDR3 runs 15 residues. Germline CDR1 SEHNR, CDR2 FQNEAQ (reference sequence). With 8 bases removed from V and 1 base from J, the gap between germline ends came to 16 bases. Time point: newly diagnosed GD, antithyroid drugs for less than 3 months. Construction of the TCR library relied on RNA isolated from PBMCs. The sample also formed part of further work on T cells in Graves' hyperthyroidism and ophthalmopathy. As that report states: The hyperthyroidism patients had all been newly diagnosed, and their disease duration was under 2 months. Their ages ranged from 18 to 65 years. Patients with ophthalmopathy were separated from those with stable hyperthyroidism by a 13 V-J model.

The rearrangement uses TRBV7-9 and TRBJ2-3; weak D call: TRBD2 (7 bases). Specimen: peripheral blood mononuclear cells (PBMCs), collected at new diagnosis, from a patient treated with antithyroid drugs. The sequence was collected from a man between 18 and 29 years old with Graves disease. CDR3 region: CASFSGGARTDTQYF. The CDR3 DNA sequence: TGTGCCAGCTTCTCGGGGGGCGCGCGCACAGATACGCAGTATTTT.